This TCR beta chain is from a study of siplizumab effects on memory and regulatory T cells. The V gene lost 3 bases and the J gene lost 6 bases, with 18 bases spanning the gap. In germline, CDR1 is MNHNS, CDR2 SASEGT. The CDR3 covers 15 residues. Study-wide points: Naive-or-memory phenotypes were unassignable for roughly 75-97% of proliferating CD4+ or CD8+ clones.

The data were produced by immunoSEQ multiplex PCR, yet TCRdb's version contains in-frame clones alone and is incomplete. The table lists over 85,000 clones, roughly 92% of them singletons. A note on this clone: Its antigen is unknown.

This sequence originates from a human donor in good health. The sequenced sample consisted of CD4+ T cells sorted from blood. The chain uses TRBV6-1 and TRBJ2-7; maybe TRBD1 (6 bases). CDR3 coding DNA: TGTGCCAGCAGTGAGCGGACAGTATTACGCCCCGAGCAGTACTTC. The encoded protein is CASSERTVLRPEQYF.